This TCR beta chain was observed in a study of T cells in Graves' hyperthyroidism and ophthalmopathy. Many counts were recorded for this clonotype. No antigen is known for it. The junction does not match germline at one end; this may be a read error. TCR beta CDR3 sequences were amplified from RNA transcripts. With the HTBI primer set, the TCR CDR3 went through a first round of RT-PCR. TCRdb analysed the multiplex PCR reads with MiXCR anew, one entry per CDR3 protein. The table has a few hundred thousand distinct CDR3 sequences, around 43% seen once; the top ten hold about two fifths. The study, taken as a whole, reports: For ophthalmopathy, model prediction preceded onset by a median about six months. In blood, most of the thyroid clonotypes expanded above 0.001 were also present.

Patients having uncontrolled infection, another autoimmune disease, pregnancy or lactation were not included. The study based diagnoses on clinical symptoms, serum thyroxine and TRAb, thyroid ultrasound and orbital computed tomography. Sequencing was done on a sample of peripheral blood or thyroid tissue (not recorded which). This TCR was recovered from an adult woman with Graves' disease, either hyperthyroidism or ophthalmopathy (not recorded which).

CDR3 amino acids: CAISQGDYEQYF. The CDR3 DNA reads TGTGCCATCAGTCAGGGGGACTACGAGCAGTACTTC. The chain couples TRBV24-1 to TRBJ2-7, with 7 bases fitting TRBD1. Germline CDR1 is KGHDR and CDR2 is SFDVKD. This CDR3 region has 12 residues.